The clone carrying this TCR beta chain was found once. Distinct nucleotide sequences in the sample also encode this CDR3. The data derive from a study of shared clonotypes between healthy human individuals. Original analysis: ImmunoSEQ yielded junction-only sequences lacking quality scores, so filtering differed. Only in-frame clones appear in the TCRdb table, and some are missing; sequencing was by immunoSEQ multiplex PCR. V and J calls and clone size come straight from that table; D and trimming were deduced from the DNA. The profile covers roughly 2.4 million clones, with about 94% appearing a single time and roughly 0.13% taken by the ten largest. V shed 3 bases and J shed 4 bases, with 7 bases lying between them. Germline values: CDR1 ENHRY, CDR2 SYGVKD. The CDR3 has 13 amino acids.

This TCR came from a young man in good health. This sequence joins TRBV10-3 and TRBJ1-5; D call uncertain. Sequenced input: naive CD4+ T cells sorted from blood. Subset defined: CD45RA+ positively selected. The CDR3: CAISEGGNQPQHF. The CDR3 DNA sequence: TGTGCCATCAGTGAAGGTGGGAATCAGCCCCAGCATTTT.